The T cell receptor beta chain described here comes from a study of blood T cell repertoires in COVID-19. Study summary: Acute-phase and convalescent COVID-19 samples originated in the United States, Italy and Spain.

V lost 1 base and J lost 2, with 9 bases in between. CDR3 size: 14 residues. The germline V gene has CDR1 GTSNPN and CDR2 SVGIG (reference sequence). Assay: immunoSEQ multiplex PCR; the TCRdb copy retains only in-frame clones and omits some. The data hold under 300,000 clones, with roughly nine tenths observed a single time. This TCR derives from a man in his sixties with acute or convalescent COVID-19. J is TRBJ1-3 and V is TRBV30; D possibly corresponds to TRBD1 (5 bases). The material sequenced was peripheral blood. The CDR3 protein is CAWSGGGTGNTIYF. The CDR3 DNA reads TGTGCCTGGAGTGGCGGGGGGACTGGAAACACCATATATTTT.